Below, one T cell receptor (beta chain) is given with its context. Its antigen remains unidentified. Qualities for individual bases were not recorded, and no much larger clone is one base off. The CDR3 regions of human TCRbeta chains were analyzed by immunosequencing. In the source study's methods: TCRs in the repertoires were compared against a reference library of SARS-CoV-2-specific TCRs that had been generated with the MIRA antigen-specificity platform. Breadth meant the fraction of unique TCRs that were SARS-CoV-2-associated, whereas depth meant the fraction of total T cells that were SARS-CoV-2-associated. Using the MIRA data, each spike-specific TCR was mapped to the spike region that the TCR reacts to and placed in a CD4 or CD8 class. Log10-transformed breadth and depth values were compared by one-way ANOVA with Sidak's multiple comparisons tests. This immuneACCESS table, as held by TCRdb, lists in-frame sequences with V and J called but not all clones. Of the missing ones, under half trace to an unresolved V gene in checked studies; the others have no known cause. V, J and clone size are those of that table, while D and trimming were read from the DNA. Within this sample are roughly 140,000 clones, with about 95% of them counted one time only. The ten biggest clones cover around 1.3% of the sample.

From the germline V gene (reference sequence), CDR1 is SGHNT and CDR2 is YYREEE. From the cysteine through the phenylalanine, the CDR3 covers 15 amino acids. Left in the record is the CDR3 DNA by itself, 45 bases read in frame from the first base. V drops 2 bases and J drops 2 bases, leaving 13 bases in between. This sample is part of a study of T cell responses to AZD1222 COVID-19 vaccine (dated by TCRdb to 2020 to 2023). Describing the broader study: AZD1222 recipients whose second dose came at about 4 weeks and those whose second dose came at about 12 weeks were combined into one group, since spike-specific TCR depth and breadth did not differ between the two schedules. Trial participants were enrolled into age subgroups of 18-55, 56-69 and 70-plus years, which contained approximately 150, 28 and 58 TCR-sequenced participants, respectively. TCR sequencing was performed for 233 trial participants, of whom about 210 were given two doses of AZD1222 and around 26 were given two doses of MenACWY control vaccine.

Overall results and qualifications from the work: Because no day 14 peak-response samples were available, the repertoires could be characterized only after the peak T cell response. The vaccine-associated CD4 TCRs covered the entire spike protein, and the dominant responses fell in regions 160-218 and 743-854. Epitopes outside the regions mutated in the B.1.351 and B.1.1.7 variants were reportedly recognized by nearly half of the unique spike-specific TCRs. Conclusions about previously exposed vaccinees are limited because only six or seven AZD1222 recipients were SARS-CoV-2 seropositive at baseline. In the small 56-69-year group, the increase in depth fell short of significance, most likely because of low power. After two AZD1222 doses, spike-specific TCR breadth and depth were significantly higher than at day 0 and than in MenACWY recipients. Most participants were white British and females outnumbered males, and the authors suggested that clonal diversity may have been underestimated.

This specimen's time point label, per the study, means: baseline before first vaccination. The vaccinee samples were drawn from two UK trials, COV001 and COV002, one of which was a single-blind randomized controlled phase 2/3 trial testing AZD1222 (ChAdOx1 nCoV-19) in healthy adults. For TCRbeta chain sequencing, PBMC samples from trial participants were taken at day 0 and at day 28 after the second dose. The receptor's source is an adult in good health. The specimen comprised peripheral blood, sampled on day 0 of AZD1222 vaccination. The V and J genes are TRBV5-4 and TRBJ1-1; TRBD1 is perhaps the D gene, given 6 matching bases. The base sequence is TGTGCCAGCAGCTTATTAGGACAGACTAACACTGAAGCTTTCTTT. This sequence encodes CASSLLGQTNTEAFF.